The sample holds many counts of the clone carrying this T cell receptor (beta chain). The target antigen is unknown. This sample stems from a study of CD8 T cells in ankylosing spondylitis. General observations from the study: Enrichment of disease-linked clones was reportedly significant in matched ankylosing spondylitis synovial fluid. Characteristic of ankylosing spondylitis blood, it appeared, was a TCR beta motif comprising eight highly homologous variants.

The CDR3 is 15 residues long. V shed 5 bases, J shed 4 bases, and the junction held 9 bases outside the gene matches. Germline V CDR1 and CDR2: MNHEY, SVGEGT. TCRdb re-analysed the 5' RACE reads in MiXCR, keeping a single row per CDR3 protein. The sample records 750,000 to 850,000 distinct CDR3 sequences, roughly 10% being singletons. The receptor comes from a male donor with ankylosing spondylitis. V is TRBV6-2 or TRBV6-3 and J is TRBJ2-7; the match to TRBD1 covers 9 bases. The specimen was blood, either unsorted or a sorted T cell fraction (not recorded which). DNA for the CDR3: TGTGCCAGCAGTCTCAGAGGACAGGGGAGGTACGAGCAGTACTTC. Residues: CASSLRGQGRYEQYF.